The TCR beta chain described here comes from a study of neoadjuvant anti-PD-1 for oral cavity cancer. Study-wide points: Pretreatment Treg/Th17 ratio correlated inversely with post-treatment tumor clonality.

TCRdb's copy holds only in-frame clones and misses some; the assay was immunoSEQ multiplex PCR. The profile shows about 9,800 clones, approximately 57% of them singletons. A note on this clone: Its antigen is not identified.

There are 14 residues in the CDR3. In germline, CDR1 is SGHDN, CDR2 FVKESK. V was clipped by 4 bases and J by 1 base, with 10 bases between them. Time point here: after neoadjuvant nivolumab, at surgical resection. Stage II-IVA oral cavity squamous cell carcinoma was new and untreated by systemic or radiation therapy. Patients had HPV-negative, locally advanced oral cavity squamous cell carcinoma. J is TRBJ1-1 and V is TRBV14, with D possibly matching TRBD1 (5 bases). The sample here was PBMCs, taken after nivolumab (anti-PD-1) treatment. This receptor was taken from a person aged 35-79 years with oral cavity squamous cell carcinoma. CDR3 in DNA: TGTGCCAGCAGCCCGACAGCTAAGAACACTGAAGCTTTCTTT. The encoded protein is CASSPTAKNTEAFF.